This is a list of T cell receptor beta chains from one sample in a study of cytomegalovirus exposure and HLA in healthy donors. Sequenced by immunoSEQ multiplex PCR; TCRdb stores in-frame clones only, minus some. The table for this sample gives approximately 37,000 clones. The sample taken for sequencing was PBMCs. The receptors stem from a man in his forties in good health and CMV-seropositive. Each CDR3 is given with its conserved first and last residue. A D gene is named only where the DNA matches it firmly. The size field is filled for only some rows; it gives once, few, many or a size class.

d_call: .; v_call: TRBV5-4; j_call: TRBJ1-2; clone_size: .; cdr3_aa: CASSLENDYGYTF; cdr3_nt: TGTGCCAGCAGCTTAGAGAATGACTATGGCTACACCTTC
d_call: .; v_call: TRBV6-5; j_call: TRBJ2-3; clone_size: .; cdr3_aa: CASREGTDTQYF; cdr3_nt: TGTGCCAGTAGGGAGGGCACAGATACGCAGTATTTT
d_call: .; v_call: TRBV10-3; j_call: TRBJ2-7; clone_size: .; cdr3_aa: CAISESTGIPVNEQYF; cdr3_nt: TGTGCCATCAGTGAGTCGACGGGAATCCCAGTGAACGAGCAGTACTTC
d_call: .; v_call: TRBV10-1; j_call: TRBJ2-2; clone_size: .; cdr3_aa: CASSALLRERTGELFF; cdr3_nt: TGCGCCAGCAGCGCCCTCCTACGGGAGCGGACCGGGGAGCTGTTTTTT
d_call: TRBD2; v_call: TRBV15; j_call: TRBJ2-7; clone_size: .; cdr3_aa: CATSLGLAGTYEQYF; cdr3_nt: TGTGCCACCAGTTTAGGACTAGCGGGAACCTACGAGCAGTACTTC
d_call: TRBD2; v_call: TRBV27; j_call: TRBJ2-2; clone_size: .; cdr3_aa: CASSLGLAVTGELFF; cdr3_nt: TGTGCCAGCAGTTTGGGACTAGCGGTCACCGGGGAGCTGTTTTTT
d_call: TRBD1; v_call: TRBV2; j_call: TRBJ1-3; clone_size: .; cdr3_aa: CASRGQAAGNTIYF; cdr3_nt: TGTGCCAGCAGGGGACAGGCGGCTGGAAACACCATATATTTT
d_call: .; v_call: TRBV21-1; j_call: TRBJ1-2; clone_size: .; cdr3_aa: CASSSWTGRSYGYTF; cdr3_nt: TGTGCCAGCAGCTCGTGGACAGGGAGATCTTATGGCTACACCTTC
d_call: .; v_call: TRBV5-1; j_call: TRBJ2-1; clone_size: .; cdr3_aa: CASSLDGESYNEQFF; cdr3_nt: TGCGCCAGCAGCTTGGACGGGGAATCCTACAATGAGCAGTTCTTC
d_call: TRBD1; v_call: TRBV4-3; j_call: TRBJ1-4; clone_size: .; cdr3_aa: CASSQTDRDKLFF; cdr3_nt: TGCGCCAGCAGCCAGACAGACAGGGATAAACTGTTTTTT
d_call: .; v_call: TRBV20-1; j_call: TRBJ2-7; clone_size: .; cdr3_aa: CSARASYEQYF; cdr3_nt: TGCAGTGCTAGAGCCTCCTACGAGCAGTACTTC
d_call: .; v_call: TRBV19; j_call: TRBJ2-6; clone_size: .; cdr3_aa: CASSGRSAGANVLTF; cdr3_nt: TGTGCCAGTAGTGGCCGGAGTGCCGGGGCCAACGTCCTGACTTTC
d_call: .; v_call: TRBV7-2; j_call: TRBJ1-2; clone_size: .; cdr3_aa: CASSLAGGGKYGYTF; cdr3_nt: TGTGCCAGCAGCTTAGCAGGGGGAGGGAAGTATGGCTACACCTTC
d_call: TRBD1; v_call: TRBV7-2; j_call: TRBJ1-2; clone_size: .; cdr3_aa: CASSFRGQGDGYTF; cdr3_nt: TGTGCCAGCAGCTTCCGGGGACAGGGTGATGGCTACACCTTC
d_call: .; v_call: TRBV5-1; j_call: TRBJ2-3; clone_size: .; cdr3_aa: CASSRTDSTDTQYF; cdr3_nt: TGCGCCAGCAGCCGGACAGATAGCACAGATACGCAGTATTTT
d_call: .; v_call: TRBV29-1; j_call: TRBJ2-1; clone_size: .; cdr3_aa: CSVEDSVLAEQFF; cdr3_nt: TGCAGCGTTGAAGATAGCGTGTTGGCTGAGCAGTTCTTC
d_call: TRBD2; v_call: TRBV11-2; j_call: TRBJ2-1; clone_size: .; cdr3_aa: CASSFDLGTSGSRGDEQFF; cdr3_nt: TGTGCCAGCAGTTTCGACCTCGGGACTAGCGGGAGTCGGGGCGATGAGCAGTTCTTC
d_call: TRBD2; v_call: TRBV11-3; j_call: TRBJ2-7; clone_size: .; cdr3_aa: CASSLPPGLAGGAYEQYF; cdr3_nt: TGTGCCAGCAGCTTACCCCCGGGACTAGCGGGAGGCGCCTACGAGCAGTACTTC
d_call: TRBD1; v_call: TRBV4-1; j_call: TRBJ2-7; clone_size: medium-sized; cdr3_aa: CASSLGQGGGEQYF; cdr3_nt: TGCGCCAGCAGCCTTGGACAGGGAGGTGGTGAGCAGTACTTC
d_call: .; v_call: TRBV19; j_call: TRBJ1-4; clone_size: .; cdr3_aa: CASSPQTEKLFF; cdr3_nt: TGTGCCAGTAGTCCTCAGACAGAAAAACTGTTTTTT
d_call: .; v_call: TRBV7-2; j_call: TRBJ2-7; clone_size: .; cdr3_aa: CASSTGQVYEQYF; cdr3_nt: TGTGCCAGCAGCACTGGACAAGTCTACGAGCAGTACTTC
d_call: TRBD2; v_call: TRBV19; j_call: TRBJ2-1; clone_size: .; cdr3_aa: CASSPILAKNNEQFF; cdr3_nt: TGTGCCAGTAGTCCGATACTAGCGAAAAACAATGAGCAGTTCTTC
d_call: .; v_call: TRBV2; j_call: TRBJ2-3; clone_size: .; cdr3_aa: CASNGDSTDTQYF; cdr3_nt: TGTGCCAGCAACGGGGACTCCACAGATACGCAGTATTTT
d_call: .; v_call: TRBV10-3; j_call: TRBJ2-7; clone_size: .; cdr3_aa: CAIRDDSTTLSYEQYF; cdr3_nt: TGTGCCATCAGAGATGACAGCACCACCCTGTCCTACGAGCAGTACTTC
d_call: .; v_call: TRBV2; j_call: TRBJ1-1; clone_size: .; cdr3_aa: CASSDLGAGTEAFF; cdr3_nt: TGTGCCAGCAGTGATTTGGGGGCTGGGACTGAAGCTTTCTTT
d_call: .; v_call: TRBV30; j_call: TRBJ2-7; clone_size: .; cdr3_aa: CAWKPFTYEQYF; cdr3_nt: TGTGCCTGGAAACCTTTCACCTACGAGCAGTACTTC
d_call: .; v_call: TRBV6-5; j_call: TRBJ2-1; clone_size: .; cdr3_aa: CASSYSTGSRGNEQFF; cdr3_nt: TGTGCCAGCAGTTACTCCACGGGGAGTAGGGGGAATGAGCAGTTCTTC
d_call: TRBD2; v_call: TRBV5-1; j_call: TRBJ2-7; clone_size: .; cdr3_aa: CASSLAPTSGSYEQYF; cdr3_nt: TGCGCCAGCAGCTTGGCCCCTACTAGCGGTTCCTACGAGCAGTACTTC
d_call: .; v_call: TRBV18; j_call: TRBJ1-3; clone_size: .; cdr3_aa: CASSSDRNTIYF; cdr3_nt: TGTGCCAGCTCATCAGATCGAAACACCATATATTTT